This TCR beta chain is drawn from a study of control samples from healthy donors and cancer patients. The protocol was immunoSEQ multiplex PCR, while the TCRdb copy is restricted to in-frame clones and leaves out a portion. In the table there are under 85,000 clones, over 85% of which are singletons. From germline, CDR1 is ENHRY and CDR2 SYGVKD. The CDR3 totals 15 residues. The junction had 3 bases not matched to a gene; V was cut back by 1 base and J by 2 bases. Sequenced material: PBMCs. The clonotype comes from a woman aged 40 to 49 with lung cancer. J is TRBJ2-3 and V is TRBV10-3, with 7 bases identical to TRBD2. CDR3: CAISEFGTITDTQYF. CDR3 in DNA: TGTGCCATCAGTGAGTTCGGGACTATCACAGATACGCAGTATTTT.